The sequence of this TCR beta chain was determined in a study of T-cell reconstitution after alpha-beta-depleted transplantation in children. The germline V gene encodes CDR1 SGHRS and CDR2 YFSETQ. This CDR3 is 13 amino acids long. Trimming took 4 bases from V and 7 from J, leaving 15 bases between them. At least ten counts were recorded for this clonotype. Its cognate antigen is unknown. Preparation of the TCRbeta library used unique molecular identifiers. TCRdb called the PCR reads again in MiXCR, with one record for every CDR3 protein. The sample yields around 70,000 distinct CDR3 sequences, 9.5% to 13% seen once. Regarding the study as a whole: Day-60 TCRbeta diversity that was high in some patients was derived from surviving recipient T cells and thymic progenitors. At around two months after transplant, the alpha-beta T cells were reportedly derived from several hundred expanded clones that came from non-depleted graft cells. It was newly produced T cells that mostly accounted for T-cell counts and diversity one year after transplant.

The chain links TRBV5-1 to TRBJ2-7; unclear D gene. The sample here was PBMCs, taken before TCRalphabeta/CD19-depleted stem cell transplant. This sequence originates from a boy between 10 and 17 years old with acute myeloid leukemia, due to receive a stem cell transplant. CDR3 amino acids: CASSVDGLFEQYF. The CDR3 nucleotides read TGCGCCAGCAGCGTGGACGGCCTCTTTGAGCAGTACTTC.